The 31 T cell receptor beta chains below all came from one sample that was sequenced in a study of T cell repertoires in ileal Crohn's disease. Here immunoSEQ multiplex PCR was the method, and the copy in TCRdb shows in-frame clones only, minus some. This table holds approximately 17,000 clones, around nine tenths found once. The specimen was ileal tissue. Receptors originate from an adult with Crohn's disease.

In nucleotides, the CDR3 is TGTGCCATCAGAGACCCGGGGCAGCCCCAGCATTTT. Amino acid sequence: CAIRDPGQPQHF. The chain is built from TRBV10-3 and TRBJ1-5; no firm D call. This CDR3 has 12 residues. CDR1 ENHRY and CDR2 SYGVKD come from the germline V gene. Trimming cost V 6 bases and J 7 bases, with 10 bases left between them.

The CDR3 protein is CASSQEQGNIQYF. CDR3 in DNA: TGTGCCAGCAGCCAAGAGCAGGGAAACATTCAGTACTTC. The chain links TRBV4-2 to TRBJ2-4, with D possibly TRBD1 on 5 matching bases. This CDR3 is built from 13 residues. Germline CDR1 LGHNA, CDR2 YNFKEQ. V shed 0 bases and J shed 6 bases, with 6 bases lying between them.

The chain recombines TRBV7-8 with TRBJ1-2; D remains unclear. Germline loops: CDR1 SGHVS, CDR2 FQNEAQ. The germline V and J ends were trimmed by 2 bases and 4 bases, with 14 bases remaining between them. CDR3 length: 15 amino acids. The CDR3 protein is CASSLRSMGPYGYTF. Written as DNA, the CDR3 is TGTGCCAGCAGCTTACGTTCCATGGGCCCCTATGGCTACACCTTC.

As to this clone: This specimen includes other DNA sequences encoding the same CDR3. This chain connects TRBV5-1 to TRBJ2-1; 9 bases are a match to TRBD2. V was pared by 4 bases and J by 7 bases, with 12 bases of the junction left unmatched. In germline, CDR1 is SGHRS, CDR2 YFSETQ. CDR3 size: 16 residues. The CDR3 protein is CASSASRREGWNEQFF. CDR3 DNA: TGCGCCAGCAGCGCCTCTCGGCGGGAGGGCTGGAATGAGCAGTTCTTC. Together with reference TRBV5-1 and TRBJ2-1, the CDR3 gives the full variable domain: KAGVTQTPRYLIKTRGQQVTLSCSPISGHRSVSWYQQTPGQGLQFLFEYFSETQRNKGNFPGRFSGRQFSNSRSEMNVSTLELGDSALYLCASSASRREGWNEQFFGPGTRLTVL.

This chain uses TRBV4-1 with TRBJ2-5; 11 nucleotides line up with TRBD2. The CDR3 has 18 amino acids. The germline V gene has CDR1 MGHRA and CDR2 YSYEKL. After removal of 1 base from V and 5 bases from J, the junction contained 12 bases not matched to a gene. CDR3 sequence (DNA): TGCGCCAGCAGCCAAGGAGGCAAAACTAGCGGGAGATATGAGACCCAGTACTTC. Its protein product is CASSQGGKTSGRYETQYF.

A few counts support this clone. J is TRBJ1-1 and V is TRBV29-1; the D gene is possibly TRBD1 (6 bases). This CDR3 region has 12 residues. From germline, CDR1 is SQVTM and CDR2 ANQGSEA. V was clipped by 8 bases and J by 7 bases, with 17 bases between them. The CDR3 reads CSTKSGTYEAFF. The CDR3 DNA reads TGCAGCACTAAATCCGGGACATATGAAGCTTTCTTT.

The chain links TRBV27 to TRBJ2-7, with D possibly TRBD2 on 5 matching bases. Trimming cost V 6 bases and J 6 bases, with 18 bases left between them. CDR3 length: 14 amino acids. Germline V CDR1 and CDR2: MNHEY, SMNVEV (reference sequence). The CDR3 is CASSQSNSRGEQYF. In DNA, the CDR3 is TGTGCCAGCAGCCAGTCGAACTCCCGGGGCGAGCAGTACTTC.

This CDR3 reads CASSEDRLTQYF. In DNA form, the CDR3 reads TGTGCCAGCAGCGAGGACAGGCTGACGCAGTATTTT. J is TRBJ2-3 and V is TRBV9; 7 nucleotides match TRBD1. Germline V gene sequence: CDR1 SGDLS, CDR2 YYNGEE. This CDR3 contains 12 residues. V lost 3 bases to trimming and J lost 9 bases; unmatched junction nucleotides: 4. Drawing the rest from reference TRBV9 and TRBJ2-3, the complete variable domain is DSGVTQTPKHLITATGQRVTLRCSPRSGDLSVYWYQQSLDQGLQFLIQYYNGEERAKGNILERFSAQQFPDLHSELNLSSLELGDSALYFCASSEDRLTQYFGPGTRLTVL.

The chain recombines TRBV29-1 with TRBJ1-2; D may be TRBD1 (5 bases). This CDR3 has 13 amino acids. Germline V gives CDR1 SQVTM, CDR2 ANQGSEA. V lost 4 bases and J lost 4, with 13 bases in between. The DNA for the CDR3 is TGCAGCGTTGCCACACAGGTTCGCTATGGCTACACCTTC. This sequence encodes CSVATQVRYGYTF.

J is TRBJ2-5 and V is TRBV29-1; D is unresolved. Germline CDR1 SQVTM, CDR2 ANQGSEA. With 6 bases removed from V and 0 bases from J, the gap between germline ends came to 20 bases. The CDR3 has 16 amino acids. The CDR3 DNA reads TGCAGCGTGAAGTCGCGGTCCCAACCGTACCAAGAGACCCAGTACTTC. Its translation is CSVKSRSQPYQETQYF.

In this sample, this clone turned up a few times. One junction end does not reproduce the germline sequence, and a read error may be involved. The CDR3 DNA is TGTGCCAGCAGCAATACGGACAGGGTCGGGGCATTT. Translation gives CASSNTDRVGAF. This chain uses TRBV7-9 with TRBJ1-4; TRBD1 matches 8 bases. The CDR3 has 12 residues. CDR1 is SEHNR, CDR2 FQNEAQ, per germline (reference sequence).

The J gene is TRBJ1-5, the V gene TRBV18, with a possible D match to TRBD1 (6 bases). Between the trimmed V and J ends, which lost 2 bases and 5 bases, there was a span of 16 bases. This CDR3 is built from 16 residues. Germline CDR1 KGHSH, CDR2 LQKENI. DNA for the CDR3: TGTGCCAGCTCACCAAACTGGGGGCGATACTATCAGCCCCAGCATTTT. It is translated as CASSPNWGRYYQPQHF.

V gene TRBV4-2 combines with J gene TRBJ2-1; 10 bases align to TRBD2. This CDR3 contains 16 residues. V lost 3 bases, J lost 4 bases, and 6 bases stayed unmatched. Germline CDR1 and CDR2: LGHNA and YNFKEQ. Written as DNA, the CDR3 is TGTGCCAGCAGCCACCGAGCGGGAGGGCCATACAATGAGCAGTTCTTC. Translation gives CASSHRAGGPYNEQFF.

The rearrangement uses TRBV11-2 and TRBJ1-5; D unresolved. CDR1 is SGHAT, CDR2 FQNNGV, per germline. V shed 1 base and J shed 7 bases, with 8 bases lying between them. The CDR3 extends over 13 amino acids. In DNA form, the CDR3 reads TGTGCCAGCAGCTTAGGGTTCCGGCAGCCCCAGCATTTT. Encoded protein: CASSLGFRQPQHF.

The table lists this clone with a few counts. The chain combines TRBV6-1 with TRBJ2-1, with TRBD1 identical over 9 bases. The CDR3 length is 15 residues. The V segment lost 4 bases and the J segment 3 bases; nucleotides outside the gene matches: 4. CDR1 MNHNS and CDR2 SASEGT come from the germline V gene. The CDR3 spells CASSAWTGDYNEQFF. CDR3 nucleotides: TGTGCCAGCAGTGCATGGACAGGGGACTACAATGAGCAGTTCTTC.

The chain has TRBV5-1 and TRBJ1-1, with D possibly TRBD1 on 5 matching bases. This CDR3 has 16 amino acids. The V gene's germline CDR1 is SGHRS and CDR2 YFSETQ. Between the trimmed V and J ends, which lost 4 bases and 2 bases, there was a span of 18 bases. DNA of the CDR3: TGCGCCAGCAGCCCTACTAGGGCGGGGGGTAACACTGAAGCTTTCTTT. Protein sequence: CASSPTRAGGNTEAFF.

The rearrangement links TRBV9 to TRBJ2-7; 11 nucleotides agree with TRBD1. CDR1 SGDLS and CDR2 YYNGEE come from the germline V gene. This CDR3 spans 15 amino acids. V dropped 2 bases and J dropped 0; count of bases not matched to a gene: 1. CDR3 bases: TGTGCCAGCAGCGTGGGACAGGGGGTCTCCTACGAGCAGTACTTC. Translation gives CASSVGQGVSYEQYF.

The chain combines TRBV5-4 with TRBJ2-7; TRBD2 matches at 8 bases. This CDR3 is built from 14 residues. The junction had 6 bases not matched to a gene; V was cut back by 2 bases and J by 5 bases. CDR1 is SGHNT and CDR2 is YYREEE in the germline V gene (reference sequence). CDR3 sequence: CASSFGSGINEQYF. The CDR3 DNA reads TGTGCCAGCAGCTTCGGTAGCGGGATAAACGAGCAGTACTTC. The full variable domain, with the rest looked up from reference TRBV5-4 and TRBJ2-7, is ETGVTQSPTHLIKTRGQQVTLRCSSQSGHNTVSWYQQALGQGPQFIFQYYREEENGRGNFPPRFSGLQFPNYSSELNVNALELDDSALYLCASSFGSGINEQYFGPGTRLTVT.

The V gene is TRBV19, the J gene TRBJ1-4; 9 nucleotides agree with TRBD1. CDR3 length: 15 residues. The ends lost 5 bases at V and 5 bases at J; junction bases unmatched: 6. Germline V gene sequence: CDR1 LNHDA, CDR2 SQIVND (reference sequence). CDR3 in DNA: TGTGCCAGTAGTCCTATGACAGGGGGAAATGAAAAACTGTTTTTT. It codes for CASSPMTGGNEKLFF.

This clone came up once. The gene calls are TRBV12-5 and TRBJ2-7, with 7 bases lining up with TRBD2. The CDR3 has 15 amino acids. Germline V lookup: CDR1 LGHNT, CDR2 FRNRAP. The J segment lost 0 bases and the V segment lost 6 bases, leaving 8 bases of the junction unmatched. CDR3 protein: CASGRDYSNSYEQYF. The CDR3 nucleotides read TGTGCTAGTGGCCGGGACTACTCCAACTCCTACGAGCAGTACTTC.

As to this clone: The sample contains more than one DNA sequence encoding this CDR3. The chain joins TRBV2 to TRBJ2-1; the D gene is possibly TRBD1 (5 bases). V lost 4 bases to trimming and J lost 10 bases, with 11 bases between them. This CDR3 region has 12 residues. Germline lookup yields CDR1 SNHLY and CDR2 FYNNEI. CDR3 coding DNA: TGTGCCAGCAGTGTCAGGGTGGGCGAGCAGTTCTTC. Translating it yields CASSVRVGEQFF.

V gene TRBV28 combines with J gene TRBJ2-7, with 7 bases matching TRBD1. The CDR3 consists of 13 residues. Unmatched junction bases numbered 5, after V lost 6 bases and J lost 3 bases. Germline V gene sequence: CDR1 MDHEN, CDR2 SYDVKM. The CDR3 is CASRTGEYYEQYF. The CDR3 DNA reads TGTGCCAGCAGAACAGGGGAGTACTACGAGCAGTACTTC.

This chain joins TRBV19 and TRBJ2-5; D is perhaps TRBD1 (5 bases). This CDR3 comprises 14 residues. Per the germline V gene, CDR1 is LNHDA and CDR2 is SQIVND (reference sequence). The V end was cut by 3 bases, the J end by 3 bases, with 11 bases between. Here the CDR3 reads CASSITRQKETQYF. Written as DNA, the CDR3 is TGTGCCAGTAGTATTACTCGACAGAAAGAGACCCAGTACTTC.

The J gene is TRBJ1-4, the V gene TRBV30; 7 bases are a match to TRBD1. CDR3 length: 15 residues. With V trimmed by 5 bases and J by 8 bases, 14 bases remained unmatched. CDR1 GTSNPN and CDR2 SVGIG come from the germline V gene (reference sequence). The CDR3 is CAWRQKQGWWEKLFF. In DNA, the CDR3 is TGTGCCTGGCGCCAAAAACAGGGGTGGTGGGAAAAACTGTTTTTT.

The count of this clone is one. The chain links TRBV10-3 to TRBJ1-1; D is possibly TRBD1 (6 bases). Per germline, CDR1 ENHRY and CDR2 SYGVKD. Trimming took 5 bases from V and 0 from J, leaving 10 bases between them. The CDR3 extends over 14 amino acids. The CDR3 region has the DNA TGTGCCATCAGTAAGGGGGATTTGAACACTGAAGCTTTCTTT. Its protein is CAISKGDLNTEAFF.

The V gene is TRBV5-1, the J gene TRBJ2-5; D possibly corresponds to TRBD1 (6 bases). V was pared by 4 bases and J by 1 base, with 8 bases between. The CDR3 has 13 amino acids. Germline CDR1 and CDR2: SGHRS and YFSETQ. DNA for the CDR3: TGCGCCAGCAGCGTCAGGGGCCAAGAGACCCAGTACTTC. This encodes CASSVRGQETQYF.

This clone was found once. This chain uses TRBV29-1 with TRBJ1-4, with 11 bases aligning to TRBD1. CDR1 and CDR2 from the germline V gene are SQVTM and ANQGSEA. This CDR3 spans 13 amino acids. The ends lost 5 bases at V and 6 bases at J; junction bases unmatched: 2. The CDR3 sequence: CSVRTGGYEKLFF. In DNA, the CDR3 is TGCAGCGTTCGGACAGGGGGCTATGAAAAACTGTTTTTT.

This sequence joins TRBV15 and TRBJ2-7; D is possibly TRBD2 (5 bases). The germline gives CDR1 LNHNV, CDR2 YYDKDF (reference sequence). The CDR3 has 12 residues. V gave up 1 base and J gave up 6 bases, with 7 bases separating them. The CDR3 sequence: CATSRAGFEQYF. The CDR3, as DNA: TGTGCCACCAGCAGAGCGGGGTTCGAGCAGTACTTC.

The chain recombines TRBV5-4 with TRBJ2-3, with 9 bases aligning to TRBD2. Germline CDR1 is SGHNT and CDR2 is YYREEE (reference sequence). Unmatched junction bases numbered 5, after V lost 0 bases and J lost 3 bases. The CDR3 length is 16 residues. CDR3: CASSLGGRARTDTQYF. Written as DNA, the CDR3 is TGTGCCAGCAGCTTGGGCGGGAGGGCCCGGACAGATACGCAGTATTTT.

This chain joins TRBV5-4 and TRBJ2-7; D may be TRBD1 (7 bases). The length of the CDR3 is 18 residues. The ends were cut back, 5 bases at V and 1 base at J, with 25 bases in the middle. Per germline, CDR1 SGHNT and CDR2 YYREEE (reference sequence). Here the CDR3 reads CASSSHRGIPRGSYEQYF. CDR3 DNA sequence: TGTGCCAGCAGTTCCCACCGGGGGATCCCCAGGGGGTCCTACGAGCAGTACTTC.

This clone was observed once. This CDR3 reads CASSTRGLAGVSEQFF. In DNA form, the CDR3 reads TGTGCCAGTAGTACCCGGGGACTAGCGGGAGTATCGGAGCAGTTCTTC. The genes are TRBV19 and TRBJ2-1; 14 bases are shared with TRBD2. The CDR3 contains 16 residues. V shed 4 bases and J 10 bases; nucleotides not matched to a gene: 9. Germline CDR1 is LNHDA and CDR2 is SQIVND (reference sequence).